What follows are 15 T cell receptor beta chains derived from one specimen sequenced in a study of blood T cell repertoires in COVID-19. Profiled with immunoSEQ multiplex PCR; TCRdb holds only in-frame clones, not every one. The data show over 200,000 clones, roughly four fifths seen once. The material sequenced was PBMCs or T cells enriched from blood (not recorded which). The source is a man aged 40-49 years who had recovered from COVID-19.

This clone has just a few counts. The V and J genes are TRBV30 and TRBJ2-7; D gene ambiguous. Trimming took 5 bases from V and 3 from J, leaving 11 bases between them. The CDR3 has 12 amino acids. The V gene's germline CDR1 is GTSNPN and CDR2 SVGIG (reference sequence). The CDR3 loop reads CAWEVGDYEQYF. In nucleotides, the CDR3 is TGTGCCTGGGAAGTAGGAGACTACGAGCAGTACTTC.

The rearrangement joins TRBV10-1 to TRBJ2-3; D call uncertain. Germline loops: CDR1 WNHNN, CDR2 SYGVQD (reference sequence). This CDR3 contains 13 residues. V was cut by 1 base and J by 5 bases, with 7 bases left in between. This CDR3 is CASSEYPGDTQYF. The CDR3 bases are TGCGCCAGCAGTGAGTACCCGGGAGATACGCAGTATTTT.

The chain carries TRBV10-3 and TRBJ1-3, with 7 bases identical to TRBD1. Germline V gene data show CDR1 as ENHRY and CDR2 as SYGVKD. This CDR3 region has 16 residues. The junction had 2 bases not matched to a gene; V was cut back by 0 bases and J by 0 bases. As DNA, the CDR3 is TGTGCCATCAGTGAGTCGGACAGGCGCTCTGGAAACACCATATATTTT. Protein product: CAISESDRRSGNTIYF.

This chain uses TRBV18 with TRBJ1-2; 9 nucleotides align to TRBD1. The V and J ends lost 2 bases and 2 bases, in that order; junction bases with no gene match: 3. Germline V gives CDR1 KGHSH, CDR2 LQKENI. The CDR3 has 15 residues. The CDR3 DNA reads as TGTGCCAGCTCACCAACGGACAGGGGAAACTATGGCTACACCTTC. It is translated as CASSPTDRGNYGYTF.

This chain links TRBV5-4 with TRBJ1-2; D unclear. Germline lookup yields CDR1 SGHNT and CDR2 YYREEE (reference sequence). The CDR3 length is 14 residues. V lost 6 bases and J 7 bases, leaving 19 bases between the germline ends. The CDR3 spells CASTPKRGNFGYTF. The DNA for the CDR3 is TGTGCCAGCACCCCGAAGCGGGGTAATTTTGGCTACACCTTC.

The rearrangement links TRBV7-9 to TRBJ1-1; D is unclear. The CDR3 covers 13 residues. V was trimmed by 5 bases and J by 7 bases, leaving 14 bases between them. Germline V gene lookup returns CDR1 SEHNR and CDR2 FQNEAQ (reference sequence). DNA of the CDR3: TGTGCCAGCAGCCCTCGGAGCGGAGGTGAAGCTTTCTTT. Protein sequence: CASSPRSGGEAFF. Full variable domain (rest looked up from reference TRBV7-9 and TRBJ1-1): DTGVSQNPRHKITKRGQNVTFRCDPISEHNRLYWYRQTLGQGPEFLTYFQNEAQLEKSRLLSDRFSAERPKGSFSTLEIQRTEQGDSAMYLCASSPRSGGEAFFGQGTRLTVV.

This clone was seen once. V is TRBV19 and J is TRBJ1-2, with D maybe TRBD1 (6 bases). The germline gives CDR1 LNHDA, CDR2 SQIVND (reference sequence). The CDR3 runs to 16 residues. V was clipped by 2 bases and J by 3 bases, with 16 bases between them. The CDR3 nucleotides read TGTGCCAGTAGTATATCTGACAGGCCCACTTACTATGGCTACACCTTC. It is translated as CASSISDRPTYYGYTF.

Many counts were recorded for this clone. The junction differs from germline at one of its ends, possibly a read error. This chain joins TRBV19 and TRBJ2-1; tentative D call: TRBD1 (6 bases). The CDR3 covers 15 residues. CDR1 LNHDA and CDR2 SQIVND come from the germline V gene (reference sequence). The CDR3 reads CASSLEGGANNEQFF. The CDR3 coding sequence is TGTGCCAGTAGTCTAGAAGGGGGAGCTAACAATGAGCAGTTCTTC.

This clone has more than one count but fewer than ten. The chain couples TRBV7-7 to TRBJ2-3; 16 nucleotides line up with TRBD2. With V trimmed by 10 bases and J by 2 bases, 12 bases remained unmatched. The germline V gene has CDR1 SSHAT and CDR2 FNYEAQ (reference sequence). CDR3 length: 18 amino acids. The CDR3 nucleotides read TGTGCCACCCAAACGGGACTAGCGGGAGGGCCGTCCACAGATACGCAGTATTTT. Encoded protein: CATQTGLAGGPSTDTQYF.

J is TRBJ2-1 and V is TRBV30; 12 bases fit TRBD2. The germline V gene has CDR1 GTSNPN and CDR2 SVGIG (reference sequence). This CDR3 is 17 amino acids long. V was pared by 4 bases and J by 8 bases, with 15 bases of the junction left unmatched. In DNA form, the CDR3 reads TGTGCCTGGACAACAGCCCTAGCGGGAGGGCTCGGGGATGAGCAGTTCTTC. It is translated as CAWTTALAGGLGDEQFF.

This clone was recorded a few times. DNA for the CDR3: TGTGCCAGTAGTCCCCAGGGAGGGCATGGCTACACCTTC. It is translated as CASSPQGGHGYTF. This sequence joins TRBV19 and TRBJ1-2, with a weak D call TRBD1 (5 bases). The CDR3 contains 13 residues. In germline, CDR1 is LNHDA, CDR2 SQIVND (reference sequence). The V and J ends lost 5 bases and 6 bases respectively, with 13 bases between them.

CDR3 nucleotide sequence: TGTGCCAGCACCCCCCGGGACAGGGGGAGGTACGAGCAGTACTTC. It is translated as CASTPRDRGRYEQYF. The chain has TRBV13 and TRBJ2-7, with 11 bases lining up with TRBD1. With 7 bases clipped from V and 4 bases from J, the junction kept 9 bases outside the gene matches. Germline CDR1 reads PRHDT; CDR2 reads FYEKMQ (reference sequence). The CDR3 extends over 15 amino acids.

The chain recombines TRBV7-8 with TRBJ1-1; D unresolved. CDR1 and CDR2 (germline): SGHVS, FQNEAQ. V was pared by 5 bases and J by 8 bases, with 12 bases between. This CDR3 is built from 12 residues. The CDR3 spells CASSPTLREAFF. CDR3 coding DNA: TGTGCCAGCAGCCCCACGTTGCGAGAAGCTTTCTTT. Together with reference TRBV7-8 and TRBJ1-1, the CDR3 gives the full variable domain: GAGVSQSPRYKVAKRGQDVALRCDPISGHVSLFWYQQALGQGPEFLTYFQNEAQLDKSGLPSDRFFAERPEGSVSTLKIQRTQQEDSAVYLCASSPTLREAFFGQGTRLTVV.

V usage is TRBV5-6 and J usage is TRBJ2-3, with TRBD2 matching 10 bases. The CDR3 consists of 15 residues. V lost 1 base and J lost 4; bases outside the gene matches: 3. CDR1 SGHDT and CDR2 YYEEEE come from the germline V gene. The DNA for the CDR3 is TGTGCCAGCAGCTTGATAGCGGGAGGCCCAGATACGCAGTATTTT. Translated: CASSLIAGGPDTQYF.

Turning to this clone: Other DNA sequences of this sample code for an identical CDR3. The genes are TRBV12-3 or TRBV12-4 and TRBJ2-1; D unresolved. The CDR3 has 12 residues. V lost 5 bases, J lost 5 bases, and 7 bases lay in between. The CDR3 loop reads CASSPRDNEQFF. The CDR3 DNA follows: TGTGCCAGCAGTCCCCGGGACAATGAGCAGTTCTTC.